The clone carrying this T cell receptor (beta chain) was picked up a small number of times. The antigen remains undetermined. Unique molecular identifiers were attached to individual cDNA molecules. MiXCR was run by TCRdb on the 5' RACE reads, yielding one entry per CDR3 protein. Among roughly 97,000 distinct CDR3 sequences, approximately 9.9% were seen once, and the ten largest hold around 4.3%. The CDR3 runs 14 residues. J gave up 5 bases and V 6 bases, and 8 bases lay outside the gene matches. The sample comes from a study of early T cells in non-severe SARS-CoV-2 infection. Study summary: Sequenced material consisted of bulk RNA (from unsorted whole blood), and chains were unpaired.

Overall study results and limits: Lookups in VDJdb leaned toward anti-spike CD8 responses and missed private and CD4 specificities.

Material: whole blood, obtained at baseline. The rearrangement links TRBV12-3 or TRBV12-4 to TRBJ2-7; 9 positions match TRBD1. The sequence derives from an adult who was a healthcare worker with PCR-confirmed SARS-CoV-2 infection or an uninfected control (not recorded which). Here the CDR3 DNA reads TGTGCCAGCAGATCCCCGGGACAGGGCGACGAGCAGTACTTC. It codes for CASRSPGQGDEQYF.